Listed below are T cell receptor beta chains from one sample, sequenced in a study of CD8+ T cells in alopecia areata. Sequenced by immunoSEQ multiplex PCR; TCRdb stores in-frame clones only, minus some. The top ten clones hold about a fifth of a sample with 30,000 to 40,000 clones, about 80% of them seen once. Sequencing was performed on NKG2D-low CD8+ T cells sorted from blood. The receptors here all came from a human donor with alopecia areata. Each CDR3 is given with its conserved first and last residue. Fields, in order: V gene, D gene, CDR3 length, clone size, J gene, CDR3 DNA, CDR3 protein. D genes are given only for firm matches. Rows may omit the clone size; those that give it use once, few, many or a size class.

v_call: TRBV29-1
d_call: TRBD1
cdr3_length: 16
clone_size: -
j_call: TRBJ2-7
cdr3_nt: TGCAGCGTTGAAGATCATGTCAGGGGGAGCTCCTACGAGCAGTACTTC
cdr3_aa: CSVEDHVRGSSYEQYF

v_call: TRBV2
d_call: -
cdr3_length: 13
clone_size: once
j_call: TRBJ2-4
cdr3_nt: TGTGCCAGCGGGCTTCTAGCCAAAAACATTCAGTACTTC
cdr3_aa: CASGLLAKNIQYF

v_call: TRBV6-5
d_call: TRBD1
cdr3_length: 14
clone_size: once
j_call: TRBJ1-2
cdr3_nt: TGTGCCAGCAGCAAGACAGGGTACGACTATGGCTACACCTTC
cdr3_aa: CASSKTGYDYGYTF

v_call: TRBV7-9
d_call: TRBD1
cdr3_length: 16
clone_size: -
j_call: TRBJ1-1
cdr3_nt: TGTGCCAGCAGCCTTGGACAGGGGGCTGGGAACACTGAAGCTTTCTTT
cdr3_aa: CASSLGQGAGNTEAFF

v_call: TRBV2
d_call: TRBD2
cdr3_length: 18
clone_size: -
j_call: TRBJ2-1
cdr3_nt: TGTGCCAGCAGTCCACTAGCGGGGGGACCCAGCTCCTACAATGAGCAGTTCTTC
cdr3_aa: CASSPLAGGPSSYNEQFF

v_call: TRBV5-1
d_call: -
cdr3_length: 16
clone_size: -
j_call: TRBJ2-1
cdr3_nt: TGCGCCAGCAGCTTTGGTACAGGGTCGGCTATGAATGAGCAGTTCTTC
cdr3_aa: CASSFGTGSAMNEQFF

v_call: TRBV30
d_call: -
cdr3_length: 11
clone_size: -
j_call: TRBJ1-1
cdr3_nt: TGTGCCTGGGGGATGAACACTGAAGCTTTCTTT
cdr3_aa: CAWGMNTEAFF

v_call: TRBV6-5
d_call: TRBD2
cdr3_length: 16
clone_size: once
j_call: TRBJ2-3
cdr3_nt: TGTGCCAGCAGTTATCGAGGACTAGCGAGGTTAGATACGCAGTATTTT
cdr3_aa: CASSYRGLARLDTQYF

v_call: TRBV14
d_call: -
cdr3_length: 13
clone_size: -
j_call: TRBJ2-7
cdr3_nt: TGTGCCAGCAGCCCGCTAGGCGGCTACGAGCAGTACTTC
cdr3_aa: CASSPLGGYEQYF

v_call: TRBV14
d_call: -
cdr3_length: 18
clone_size: few
j_call: TRBJ2-2
cdr3_nt: TGTGCCAGCAGCCTCCCCAACTGGGGACACCTGAACACCGGGGAGCTGTTTTTT
cdr3_aa: CASSLPNWGHLNTGELFF

v_call: TRBV4-3
d_call: -
cdr3_length: 17
clone_size: -
j_call: TRBJ2-7
cdr3_nt: TGCGCCAGCAGCCAAGTGCCAAACAGGGAGACCGTTCACGAGCAGTACTTC
cdr3_aa: CASSQVPNRETVHEQYF

v_call: TRBV6-5
d_call: -
cdr3_length: 14
clone_size: -
j_call: TRBJ2-1
cdr3_nt: TGTGCCAGCAGTTATCAGGGCCCCTACAATGAGCAGTTCTTC
cdr3_aa: CASSYQGPYNEQFF

v_call: TRBV9
d_call: TRBD1
cdr3_length: 17
clone_size: -
j_call: TRBJ2-6
cdr3_nt: TGTGCCAGCAGCGTAGGGACAGGGTGGTCTGGGGCCAACGTCCTGACTTTC
cdr3_aa: CASSVGTGWSGANVLTF

v_call: TRBV30
d_call: -
cdr3_length: 12
clone_size: -
j_call: TRBJ1-1
cdr3_nt: TGTGCCTGGAGTCTAGGGCCCACTGAAGCTTTCTTT
cdr3_aa: CAWSLGPTEAFF